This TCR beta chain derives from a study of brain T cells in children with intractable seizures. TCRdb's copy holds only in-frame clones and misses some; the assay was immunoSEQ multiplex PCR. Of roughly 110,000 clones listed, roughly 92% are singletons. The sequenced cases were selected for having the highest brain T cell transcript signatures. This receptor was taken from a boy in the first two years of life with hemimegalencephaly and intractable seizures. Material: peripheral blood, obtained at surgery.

In DNA, the CDR3 is TGTGCCACCAGCATAAGCGGGAGAGACGAGCAGTACTTC. It is translated as CATSISGRDEQYF. V and J are TRBV15 and TRBJ2-7, with 8 bases fitting TRBD2. Trimming at V came to 4 bases and at J to 5 bases, leaving 4 bases not matched to a gene. Germline values: CDR1 LNHNV, CDR2 YYDKDF (reference sequence). This CDR3 region has 13 residues.